This TCR beta chain was sequenced for a study of T cells after yellow fever vaccination. General observations from the study: Within FACS-sorted repertoires, abundant clonotypes contaminating from the bulk population could be present. On re-exposure, the response was weaker but peaked faster, at day 5 versus 15. Subsequent to the booster, the majority of primary-vaccination clones reappeared (96% CD4, 85% to 90% CD8).

TCRdb used MiXCR to reprocess the 5' RACE reads, holding one entry per CDR3 protein. The sample lists about 550,000 distinct CDR3 sequences, under 25% occurring once. About this clonotype: Its target is not known.

The CDR3 extends over 16 amino acids. Per germline, CDR1 DFQATT and CDR2 SNEGSKA (reference sequence). The J segment lost 6 bases and the V segment lost 0 bases, leaving 7 bases of the junction unmatched. The rearrangement joins TRBV20-1 to TRBJ2-1; 11 bases match TRBD2. This TCR was recovered from a man younger than 45 who received the YFV17D yellow fever vaccine. This sample comprised PBMCs, obtained 15 days after the yellow fever booster vaccination. CDR3 protein: CSARDREGLAVNEQFF. CDR3 bases: TGCAGTGCTAGAGATCGGGAGGGACTAGCGGTCAATGAGCAGTTCTTC.